This entry features one T cell receptor (beta chain) sequence. Its antigen is not identified. CDR3 length: 13 residues. V lost 4 bases to trimming and J lost 10 bases, with 16 bases between them. Germline assignment: CDR1 WNHNN and CDR2 SYGVQD (reference sequence). This sample stems from a study of CD4 T cells in relation to SARS-CoV-2 and coronaviruses. Overall study context: No peptide or an HIV-1 Nef peptide pool served as negative control.

Sequenced by immunoSEQ multiplex PCR; TCRdb stores in-frame clones only, minus some. Of around 31,000 clones detected, 72% appear once; the ten largest clones hold roughly 12%. The unexposed donors gave CD4+ T cells in about 2010-2019, prior to COVID-19. Isolation of CD4+ T cells took place after approximately eleven days in culture. This rearrangement joins TRBV10-1 to TRBJ2-5, with D unclear. The sequence was obtained from a human donor in good health. Sequences were obtained from CD4+ T cells from PBMCs, cultured in vitro. The CDR3 region is CASSGVGPSVQYF. CDR3 sequence (DNA): TGCGCCAGCAGTGGCGTAGGCCCAAGCGTCCAGTACTTC.